These 6 T cell receptor beta chains share one sample of origin, sequenced in a study of shared clonotypes between healthy human individuals. Profiled with immunoSEQ multiplex PCR; TCRdb holds only in-frame clones, not every one. This table has about 490,000 clones, over 60% appearing once. Material: PBMCs. These receptors were collected from a middle-aged woman in good health. Some clones in this sample may be carry-over from other donors' samples.

The table lists this clone with many counts. This chain joins TRBV7-2 and TRBJ2-1, with D possibly TRBD2 on 7 matching bases. Germline V gene data show CDR1 as SGHTA and CDR2 as FQGNSA. The CDR3 totals 15 residues. The V gene lost 5 bases and the J gene lost 9 bases, with 20 bases spanning the gap. In DNA, the CDR3 is TGTGCCAGCAGCCCGACCAGGCAGGGAGGGGGTGAGCAGTTCTTC. It specifies CASSPTRQGGGEQFF.

The rearrangement joins TRBV9 to TRBJ2-3; D is ambiguous. V shed 0 bases and J shed 2 bases, with 16 bases lying between them. Germline loops: CDR1 SGDLS, CDR2 YYNGEE. This CDR3 is built from 17 residues. The CDR3 loop is CASSVGLSRSITDTQYF. The CDR3 DNA follows: TGTGCCAGCAGCGTAGGTCTTTCGCGGAGCATCACAGATACGCAGTATTTT. Supplemented by reference TRBV9 and TRBJ2-3, the full variable domain reads DSGVTQTPKHLITATGQRVTLRCSPRSGDLSVYWYQQSLDQGLQFLIQYYNGEERAKGNILERFSAQQFPDLHSELNLSSLELGDSALYFCASSVGLSRSITDTQYFGPGTRLTVL.

This rearrangement joins TRBV27 to TRBJ2-1; a weak D match, TRBD1 (6 bases). The germline gives CDR1 MNHEY, CDR2 SMNVEV (reference sequence). The CDR3 has 15 residues. Deletions cut 5 bases from V and 5 bases from J, with 16 bases between. The CDR3 coding sequence is TGTGCCAGCAGTAAGGGGGACATTACGGACAATGAGCAGTTCTTC. It codes for CASSKGDITDNEQFF.

This clone was counted a single time. This chain uses TRBV5-6 with TRBJ2-5; D uncertain. The CDR3 is 11 amino acids. V was pared by 4 bases and J by 1 base, with 2 bases between. Germline values: CDR1 SGHDT, CDR2 YYEEEE. In DNA, the CDR3 is TGTGCCAGCAGCATCCAAGAGACCCAGTACTTC. Encoded protein: CASSIQETQYF.

This chain connects TRBV5-4 to TRBJ2-3, with a possible D match to TRBD2 (6 bases). Germline CDR1 and CDR2: SGHNT and YYREEE (reference sequence). The CDR3 spans 17 residues. Deletions cut 4 bases from V and 1 base from J, with 19 bases between. In DNA form, the CDR3 reads TGTGCCAGCAGCCTGGGAGGCGGGGAACTCCGCACAGATACGCAGTATTTT. Translation: CASSLGGGELRTDTQYF.

The chain couples TRBV30 to TRBJ1-4; TRBD1 matches 10 bases. From germline, CDR1 is GTSNPN and CDR2 SVGIG (reference sequence). V shed 5 bases, J shed 2 bases, and the junction held 8 bases outside the gene matches. CDR3 length: 16 amino acids. In DNA, the CDR3 is TGTGCCTGGGACAGGGGGCTCCTGCGGACTAATGAAAAACTGTTTTTT. Its translation: CAWDRGLLRTNEKLFF.